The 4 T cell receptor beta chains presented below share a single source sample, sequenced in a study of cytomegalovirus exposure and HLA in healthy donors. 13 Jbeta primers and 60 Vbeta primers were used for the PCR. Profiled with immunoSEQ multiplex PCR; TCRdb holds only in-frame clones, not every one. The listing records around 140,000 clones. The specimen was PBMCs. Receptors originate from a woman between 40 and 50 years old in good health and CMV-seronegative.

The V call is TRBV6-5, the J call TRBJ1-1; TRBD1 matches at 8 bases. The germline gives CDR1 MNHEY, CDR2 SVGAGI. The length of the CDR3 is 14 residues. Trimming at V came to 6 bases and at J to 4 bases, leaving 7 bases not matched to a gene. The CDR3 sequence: CASRPQGDFTEAFF. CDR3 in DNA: TGTGCCAGCAGACCACAGGGGGATTTCACTGAAGCTTTCTTT.

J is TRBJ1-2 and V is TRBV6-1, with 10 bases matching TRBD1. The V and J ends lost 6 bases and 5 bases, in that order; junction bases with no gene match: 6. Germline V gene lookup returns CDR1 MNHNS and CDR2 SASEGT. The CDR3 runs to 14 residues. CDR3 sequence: CASREGQGRYGYTF. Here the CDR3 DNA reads TGTGCCAGCAGAGAGGGACAGGGGCGGTATGGCTACACCTTC.

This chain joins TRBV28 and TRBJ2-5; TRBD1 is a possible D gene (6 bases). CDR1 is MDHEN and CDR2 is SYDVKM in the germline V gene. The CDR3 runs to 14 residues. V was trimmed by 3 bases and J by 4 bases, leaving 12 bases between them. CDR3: CASSFTTGVETQYF. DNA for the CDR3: TGTGCCAGCAGTTTCACGACAGGTGTAGAGACCCAGTACTTC.

For the CDR3, the DNA is TGCGCCAGCAGCCAAGATCGGAGGGCAGACCCCTATGGCTACACCTTC. It codes for CASSQDRRADPYGYTF. J is TRBJ1-2 and V is TRBV4-3, with D uncertain. This CDR3 spans 16 amino acids. In germline, CDR1 is LGHNA, CDR2 YSLEER. Trimming left V 0 bases short and J 4 bases short, with 15 bases between.